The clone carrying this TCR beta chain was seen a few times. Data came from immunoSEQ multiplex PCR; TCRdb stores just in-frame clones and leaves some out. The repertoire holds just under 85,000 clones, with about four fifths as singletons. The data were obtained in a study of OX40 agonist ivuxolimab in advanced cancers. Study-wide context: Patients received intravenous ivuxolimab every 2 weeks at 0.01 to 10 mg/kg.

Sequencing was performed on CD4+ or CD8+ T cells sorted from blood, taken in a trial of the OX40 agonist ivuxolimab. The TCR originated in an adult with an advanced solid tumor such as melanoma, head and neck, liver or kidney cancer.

The CDR3, as DNA: TGTGCCAGCTCACCACCGGCAGGACCCATGAACACTGAAGCTTTCTTT. This translates into CASSPPAGPMNTEAFF. The rearrangement uses TRBV18 and TRBJ1-1; D is unclear. This CDR3 contains 16 residues. Germline CDR1 reads KGHSH; CDR2 reads LQKENI. The V gene lost 0 bases and the J gene lost 0 bases, with 11 bases spanning the gap.